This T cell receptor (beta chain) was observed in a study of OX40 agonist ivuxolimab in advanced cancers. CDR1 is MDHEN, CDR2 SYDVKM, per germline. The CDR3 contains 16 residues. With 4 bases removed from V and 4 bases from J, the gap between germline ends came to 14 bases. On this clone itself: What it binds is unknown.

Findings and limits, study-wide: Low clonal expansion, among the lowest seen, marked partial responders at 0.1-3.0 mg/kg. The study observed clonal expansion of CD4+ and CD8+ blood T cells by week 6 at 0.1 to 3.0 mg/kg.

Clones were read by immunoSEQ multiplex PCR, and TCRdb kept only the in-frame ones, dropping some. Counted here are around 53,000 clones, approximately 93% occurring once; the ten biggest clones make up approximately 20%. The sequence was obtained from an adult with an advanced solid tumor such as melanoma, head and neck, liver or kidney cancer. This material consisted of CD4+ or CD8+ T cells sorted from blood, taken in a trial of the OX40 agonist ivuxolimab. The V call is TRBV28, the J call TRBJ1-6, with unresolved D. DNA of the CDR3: TGTGCCAGCAGTTCCCCACCTCGAGAGTATAATTCACCCCTCCACTTT. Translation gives CASSSPPREYNSPLHF.